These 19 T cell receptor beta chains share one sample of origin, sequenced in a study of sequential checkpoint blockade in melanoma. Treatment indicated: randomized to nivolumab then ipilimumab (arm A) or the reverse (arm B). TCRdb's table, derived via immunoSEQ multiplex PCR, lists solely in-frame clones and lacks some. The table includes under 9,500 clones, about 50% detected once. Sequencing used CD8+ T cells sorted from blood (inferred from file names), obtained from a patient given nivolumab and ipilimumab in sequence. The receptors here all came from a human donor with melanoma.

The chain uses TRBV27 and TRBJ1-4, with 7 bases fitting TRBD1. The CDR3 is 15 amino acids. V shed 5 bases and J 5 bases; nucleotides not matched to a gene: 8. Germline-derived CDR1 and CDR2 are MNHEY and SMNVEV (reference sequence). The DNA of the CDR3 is TGTGCCAGCAGTGCCGCCGGGACAGAGAATGAAAAACTGTTTTTT. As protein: CASSAAGTENEKLFF.

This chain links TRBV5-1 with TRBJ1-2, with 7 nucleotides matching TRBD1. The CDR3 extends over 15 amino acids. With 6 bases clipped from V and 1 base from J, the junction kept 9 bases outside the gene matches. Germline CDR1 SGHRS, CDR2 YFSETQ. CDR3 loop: CASNPYGTVNYGYTF. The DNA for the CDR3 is TGCGCCAGCAACCCCTACGGGACAGTTAACTATGGCTACACCTTC.

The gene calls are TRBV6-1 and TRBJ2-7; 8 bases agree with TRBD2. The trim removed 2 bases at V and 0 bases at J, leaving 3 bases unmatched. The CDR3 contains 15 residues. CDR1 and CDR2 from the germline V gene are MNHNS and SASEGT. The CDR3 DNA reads TGTGCCAGCAGTGAACTCAGCGGGAGCTCCTACGAGCAGTACTTC. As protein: CASSELSGSSYEQYF.

The CDR3 region is CASSLALAEEHEQYF. The CDR3 nucleotides are TGCGCCAGCAGCTTGGCGCTAGCGGAGGAGCACGAGCAGTACTTC. The chain employs TRBV5-1 and TRBJ2-5; 7 bases line up with TRBD2. The end of the DNA fits TRBJ2-7 better, so the J call may be wrong. Germline V gene sequence: CDR1 SGHRS, CDR2 YFSETQ. The CDR3 contains 15 residues.

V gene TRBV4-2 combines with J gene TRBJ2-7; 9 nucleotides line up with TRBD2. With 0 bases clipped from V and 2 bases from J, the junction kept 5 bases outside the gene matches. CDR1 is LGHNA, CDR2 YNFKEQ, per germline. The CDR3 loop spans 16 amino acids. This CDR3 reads CASSQEASGATYEQYF. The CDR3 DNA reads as TGTGCCAGCAGCCAAGAGGCTAGCGGGGCCACCTACGAGCAGTACTTC.

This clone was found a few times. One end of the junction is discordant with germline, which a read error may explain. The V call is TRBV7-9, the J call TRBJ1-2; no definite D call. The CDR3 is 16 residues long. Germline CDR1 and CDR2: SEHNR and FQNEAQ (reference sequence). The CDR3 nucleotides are TGCGCCAGCAGCCAAGAGGCGACACAGAGGGCGCAGGGCTACACCTTC. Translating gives CASSQEATQRAQGYTF.

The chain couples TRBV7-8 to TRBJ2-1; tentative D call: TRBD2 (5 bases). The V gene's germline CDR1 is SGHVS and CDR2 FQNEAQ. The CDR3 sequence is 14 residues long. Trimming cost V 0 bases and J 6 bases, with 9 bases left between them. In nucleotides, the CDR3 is TGTGCCAGCAGCTTAGCGGGGAGAATCAATGAGCAGTTCTTC. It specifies CASSLAGRINEQFF.

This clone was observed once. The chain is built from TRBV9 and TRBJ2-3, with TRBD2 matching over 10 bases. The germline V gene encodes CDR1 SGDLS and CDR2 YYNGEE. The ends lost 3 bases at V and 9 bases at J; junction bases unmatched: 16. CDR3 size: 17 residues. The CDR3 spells CASSDQIALAGERTQYF. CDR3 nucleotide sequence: TGTGCCAGCAGCGACCAGATTGCGCTAGCGGGGGAAAGGACGCAGTATTTT. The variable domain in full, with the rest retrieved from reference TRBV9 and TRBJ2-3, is DSGVTQTPKHLITATGQRVTLRCSPRSGDLSVYWYQQSLDQGLQFLIQYYNGEERAKGNILERFSAQQFPDLHSELNLSSLELGDSALYFCASSDQIALAGERTQYFGPGTRLTVL.

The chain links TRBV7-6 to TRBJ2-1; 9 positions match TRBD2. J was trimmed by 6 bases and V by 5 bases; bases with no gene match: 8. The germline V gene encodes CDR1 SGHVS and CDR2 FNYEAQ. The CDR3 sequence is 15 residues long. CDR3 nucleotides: TGTGCCAGCAGCCCCCTAGCGGGACTCGTCAATGAGCAGTTCTTC. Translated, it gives CASSPLAGLVNEQFF.

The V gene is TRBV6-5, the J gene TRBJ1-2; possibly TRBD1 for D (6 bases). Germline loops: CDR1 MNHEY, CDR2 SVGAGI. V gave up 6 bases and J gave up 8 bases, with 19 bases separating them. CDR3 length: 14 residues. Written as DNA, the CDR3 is TGTGCCAGCAGCGTCGGACAGAGGGCGCCCGGCTACACCTTC. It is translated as CASSVGQRAPGYTF.

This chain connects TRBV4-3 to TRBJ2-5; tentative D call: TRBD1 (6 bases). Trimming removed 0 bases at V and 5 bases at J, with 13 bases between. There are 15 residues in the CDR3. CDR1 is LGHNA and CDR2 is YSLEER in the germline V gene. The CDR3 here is CASSQDTGPRETQYF. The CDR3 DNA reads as TGCGCCAGCAGCCAAGATACAGGGCCCAGGGAGACCCAGTACTTC.

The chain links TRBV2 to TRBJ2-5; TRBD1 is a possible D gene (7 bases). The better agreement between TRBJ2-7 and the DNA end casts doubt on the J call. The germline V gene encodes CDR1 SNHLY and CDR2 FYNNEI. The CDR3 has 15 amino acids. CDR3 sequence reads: CASSEVRGVAYEQYF. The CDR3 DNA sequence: TGTGCCAGCAGTGAAGTCAGGGGGGTCGCCTACGAGCAGTACTTC.

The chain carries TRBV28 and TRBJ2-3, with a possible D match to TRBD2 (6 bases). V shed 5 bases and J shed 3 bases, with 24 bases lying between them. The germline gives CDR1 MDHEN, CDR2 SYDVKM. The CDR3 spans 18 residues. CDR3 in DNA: TGTGCCAGCAGTCCTTGGGCCGCGACTAGACTGGCGACAGATACGCAGTATTTT. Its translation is CASSPWAATRLATDTQYF.

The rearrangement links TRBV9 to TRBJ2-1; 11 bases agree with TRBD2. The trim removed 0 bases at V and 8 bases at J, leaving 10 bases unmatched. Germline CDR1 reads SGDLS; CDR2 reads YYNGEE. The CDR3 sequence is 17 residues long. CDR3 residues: CASSVAGSGGAGYEQFF. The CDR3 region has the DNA TGTGCCAGCAGCGTAGCTGGTAGCGGGGGGGCAGGATATGAGCAGTTCTTC.

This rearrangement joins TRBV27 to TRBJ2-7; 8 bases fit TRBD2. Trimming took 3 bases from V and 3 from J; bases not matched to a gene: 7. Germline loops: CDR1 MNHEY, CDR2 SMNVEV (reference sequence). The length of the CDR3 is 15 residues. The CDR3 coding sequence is TGTGCCAGCAGTTTTGGGACGGGAGGGGACTACGAGCAGTACTTC. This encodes CASSFGTGGDYEQYF.

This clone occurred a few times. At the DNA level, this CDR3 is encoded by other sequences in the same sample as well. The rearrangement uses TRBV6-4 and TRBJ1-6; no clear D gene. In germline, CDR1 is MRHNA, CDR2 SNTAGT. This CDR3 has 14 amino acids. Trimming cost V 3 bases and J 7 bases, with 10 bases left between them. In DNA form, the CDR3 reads TGTGCCAGCAGTGATGAGGGCCAGAATTCACCCCTCCACTTT. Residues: CASSDEGQNSPLHF.

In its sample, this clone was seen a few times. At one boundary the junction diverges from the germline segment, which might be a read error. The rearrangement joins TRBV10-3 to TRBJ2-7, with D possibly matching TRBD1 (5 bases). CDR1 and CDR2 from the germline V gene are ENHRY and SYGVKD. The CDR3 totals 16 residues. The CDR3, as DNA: TGTGCCAGCAGTCTTAGACAGATATTGACGAAGGGAAAGCAGTACTTC. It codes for CASSLRQILTKGKQYF.

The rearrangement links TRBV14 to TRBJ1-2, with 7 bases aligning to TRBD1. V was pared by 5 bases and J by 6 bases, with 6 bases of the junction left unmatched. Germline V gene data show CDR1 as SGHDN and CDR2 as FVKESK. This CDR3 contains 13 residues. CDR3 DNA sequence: TGTGCCAGCAGCTTAGGGGGCACGGATGGCTACACCTTC. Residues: CASSLGGTDGYTF. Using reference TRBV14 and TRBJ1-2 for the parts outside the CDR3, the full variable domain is EAGVTQFPSHSVIEKGQTVTLRCDPISGHDNLYWYRRVMGKEIKFLLHFVKESKQDESGMPNNRFLAERTGGTYSTLKVQPAELEDSGVYFCASSLGGTDGYTFGSGTRLTVV.

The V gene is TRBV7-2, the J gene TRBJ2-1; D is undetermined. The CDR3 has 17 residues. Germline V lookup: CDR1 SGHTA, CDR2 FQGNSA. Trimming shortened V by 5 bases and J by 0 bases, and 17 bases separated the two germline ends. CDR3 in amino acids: CASSHWSRPSSYNEQFF. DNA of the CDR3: TGTGCCAGCAGCCATTGGAGCCGCCCTAGCTCCTACAATGAGCAGTTCTTC.